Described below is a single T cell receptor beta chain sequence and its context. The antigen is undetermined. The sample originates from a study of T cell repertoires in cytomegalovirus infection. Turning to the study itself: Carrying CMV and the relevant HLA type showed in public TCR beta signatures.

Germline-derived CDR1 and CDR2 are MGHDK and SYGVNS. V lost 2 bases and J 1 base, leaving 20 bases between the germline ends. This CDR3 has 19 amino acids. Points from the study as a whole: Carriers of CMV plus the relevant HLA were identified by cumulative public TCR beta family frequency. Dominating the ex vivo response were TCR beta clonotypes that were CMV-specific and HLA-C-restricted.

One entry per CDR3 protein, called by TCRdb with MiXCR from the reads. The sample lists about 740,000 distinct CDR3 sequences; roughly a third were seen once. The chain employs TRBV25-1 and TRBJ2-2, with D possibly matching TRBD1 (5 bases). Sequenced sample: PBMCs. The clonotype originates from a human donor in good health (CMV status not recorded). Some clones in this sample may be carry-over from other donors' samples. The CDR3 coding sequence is TGTGCCAGCAGTGAAGGCAGGAAGGTTACGACAGTGAACACCGGGGAGCTGTTTTTT. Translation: CASSEGRKVTTVNTGELFF.